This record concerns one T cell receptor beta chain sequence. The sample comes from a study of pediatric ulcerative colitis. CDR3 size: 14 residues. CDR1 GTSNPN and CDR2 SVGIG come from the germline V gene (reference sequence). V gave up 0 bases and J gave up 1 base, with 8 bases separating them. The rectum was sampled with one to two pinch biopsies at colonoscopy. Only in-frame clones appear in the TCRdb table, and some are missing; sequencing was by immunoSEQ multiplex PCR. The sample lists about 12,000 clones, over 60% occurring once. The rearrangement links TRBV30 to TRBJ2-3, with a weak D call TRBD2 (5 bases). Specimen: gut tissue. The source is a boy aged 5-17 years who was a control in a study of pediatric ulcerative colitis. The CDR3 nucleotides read TGTGCCTGGAGTGTACTAGGAGGCACAGATACGCAGTATTTT. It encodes CAWSVLGGTDTQYF.